This T cell receptor beta chain is from a study of T-cell reconstitution after alpha-beta-depleted transplantation in children. Only a few counts were recorded for this clonotype. This CDR3 region has 17 residues. Per the germline V gene, CDR1 is SGHVS and CDR2 is FNYEAQ. Unmatched junction bases numbered 8, after V lost 5 bases and J lost 1 base. Preparing the TCRbeta library involved the use of unique molecular identifiers. Each CDR3 protein gets one entry after TCRdb re-called the PCR reads with MiXCR. The table has some 640,000 distinct CDR3 sequences, approximately 16% seen once. The sequences come from PBMCs from the stem cell graft donor, collected from the stem cell graft. The source is a human donor who donated a stem cell graft to a child with acute myeloid leukemia. The rearrangement uses TRBV7-6 and TRBJ2-5, with 12 bases matching TRBD2. CDR3 sequence (DNA): TGTGCCAGCAGCCACGCAGGACTAGCGGGACCCCAAGAGACCCAGTACTTC. Its translation is CASSHAGLAGPQETQYF.